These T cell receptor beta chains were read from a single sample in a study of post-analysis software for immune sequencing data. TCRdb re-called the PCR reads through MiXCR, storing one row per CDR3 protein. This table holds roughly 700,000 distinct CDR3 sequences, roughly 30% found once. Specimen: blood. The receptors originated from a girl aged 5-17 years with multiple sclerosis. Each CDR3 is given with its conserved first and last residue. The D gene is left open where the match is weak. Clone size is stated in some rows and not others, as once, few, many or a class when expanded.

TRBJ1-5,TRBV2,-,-,CASSDHPQAGQPQHF,TGTGCCAGCAGTGATCATCCCCAAGCGGGTCAGCCCCAGCATTTT
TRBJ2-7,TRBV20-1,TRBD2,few,CSARDGLADYEQYF,TGCAGTGCTAGAGACGGACTAGCGGATTACGAGCAGTACTTC
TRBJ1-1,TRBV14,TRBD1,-,CASSRDRATEAFF,TGTGCCAGCAGCCGGGACAGGGCCACTGAAGCTTTCTTT
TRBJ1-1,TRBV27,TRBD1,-,CASKKLLGQGPMNTEAFF,TGTGCCAGCAAAAAACTACTGGGACAGGGGCCCATGAACACTGAAGCTTTCTTT
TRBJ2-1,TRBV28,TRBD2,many,CASSPSGAYNEQFF,TGTGCCAGCAGCCCTAGCGGAGCTTACAATGAGCAGTTCTTC
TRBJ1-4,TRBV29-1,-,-,CSVRYGEKLFF,TGCAGCGTTAGGTACGGTGAAAAACTGTTTTTT
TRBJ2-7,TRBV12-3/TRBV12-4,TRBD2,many,CASRIGTSGNYEQYF,TGTGCCAGCAGGATCGGGACTAGCGGCAACTACGAGCAGTACTTC
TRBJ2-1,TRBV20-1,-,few,CSPDISRGDNEQFF,TGCAGTCCTGACATCTCGAGGGGAGACAATGAGCAGTTCTTC
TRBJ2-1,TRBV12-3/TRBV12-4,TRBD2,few,CATRQGTSGGNEQFF,TGTGCCACCCGTCAGGGGACTAGCGGAGGCAATGAGCAGTTCTTC
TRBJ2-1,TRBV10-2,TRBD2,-,CASKMTSGSFDEQFF,TGCGCCAGCAAAATGACTAGCGGGAGTTTTGATGAGCAGTTCTTC
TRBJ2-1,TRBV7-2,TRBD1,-,CASSSHVGDRGIQFF,TGTGCCAGCAGCTCCCATGTGGGGGACAGGGGGATACAGTTCTTC
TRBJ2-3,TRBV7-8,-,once,CASSSPEVAATQYF,TGTGCCAGCAGCTCCCCTGAAGTGGCTGCTACGCAGTATTTT
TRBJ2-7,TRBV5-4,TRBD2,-,CASSLVLAGAEQYF,TGTGCCAGCAGCTTGGTACTAGCGGGAGCCGAGCAGTACTTC
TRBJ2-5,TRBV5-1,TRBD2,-,CASSLAGLGGGGLQETQYF,TGCGCCAGCAGCTTGGCTGGTCTGGGCGGGGGAGGCCTCCAAGAGACCCAGTACTTC
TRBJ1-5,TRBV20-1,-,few,CSARRDISNQPQHF,TGCAGTGCCCGACGGGACATCAGCAATCAGCCCCAGCATTTT
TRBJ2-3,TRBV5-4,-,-,CASSLVEADTQYF,TGTGCCAGCAGCTTGGTTGAAGCAGATACGCAGTATTTT
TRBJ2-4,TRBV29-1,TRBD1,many,CSARPHGTANIQYF,TGCAGCGCCCGACCCCATGGGACAGCAAACATTCAGTACTTC
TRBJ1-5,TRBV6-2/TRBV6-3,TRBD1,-,CASRHSTGTGDQPQHF,TGTGCCAGCAGACACTCGACCGGGACAGGGGATCAGCCCCAGCATTTT
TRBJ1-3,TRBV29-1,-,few,CSVVTGSGNTIYF,TGCAGCGTTGTAACAGGGTCGGGAAACACCATATATTTT
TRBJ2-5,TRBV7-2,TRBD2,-,CASSLGGWGGETQYF,TGTGCCAGCAGCTTAGGGGGCTGGGGGGGGGAGACCCAGTACTTC
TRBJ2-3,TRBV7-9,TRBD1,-,CAGSLGDSTSTDTQYF,TGTGCCGGCAGCTTAGGGGACAGCACTAGCACAGATACGCAGTATTTT
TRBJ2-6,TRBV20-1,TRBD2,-,CSARDSGGVAGANVLTF,TGCAGTGCTAGAGATAGCGGGGGGGTGGCTGGGGCCAACGTCCTGACTTTC
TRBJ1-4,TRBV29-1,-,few,CSVAHFSGTQPEKLFF,TGCAGCGTTGCCCACTTTTCCGGGACCCAGCCTGAAAAACTGTTTTTT
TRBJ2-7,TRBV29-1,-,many,CSVEASGSSYEQYF,TGCAGCGTTGAAGCCTCGGGGAGCTCCTACGAGCAGTACTTC
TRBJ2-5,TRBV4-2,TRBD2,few,CASSQGFPSGSSIVGETQYF,TGTGCCAGCAGCCAAGGGTTCCCTAGCGGGAGTTCGATCGTCGGAGAGACCCAGTACTTC
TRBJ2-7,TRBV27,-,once,CAVGLSRGYEQYF,TGTGCCGTCGGACTTTCCCGCGGCTACGAGCAGTACTTC
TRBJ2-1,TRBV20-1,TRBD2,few,CSARGGTSVPEQFF,TGCAGTGCGAGAGGCGGGACTAGCGTCCCTGAGCAGTTCTTC
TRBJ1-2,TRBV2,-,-,CASRQGKGYTF,TGTGCCAGCAGGCAGGGAAAGGGCTACACCTTC
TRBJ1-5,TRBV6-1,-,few,CASSPRDRRDGNQPQHF,TGTGCCAGCAGTCCCAGGGACCGAAGGGATGGCAATCAGCCCCAGCATTTT
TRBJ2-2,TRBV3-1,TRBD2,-,CASSRAGGGTGELFF,TGTGCCAGCAGCCGGGCGGGAGGGGGCACCGGGGAGCTGTTTTTT
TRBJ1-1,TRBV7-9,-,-,CASSLSGATEAFF,TGTGCCAGCAGCCTATCAGGGGCCACTGAAGCTTTCTTT
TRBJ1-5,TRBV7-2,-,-,CASSLGPPLSPQHF,TGTGCCAGCAGCTTAGGGCCGCCTCTCTCGCCCCAGCATTTT
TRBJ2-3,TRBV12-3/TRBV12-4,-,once,CASSRVAVDAQYF,TGTGCCAGCAGCAGAGTAGCCGTAGATGCGCAGTATTTT
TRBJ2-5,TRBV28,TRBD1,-,CASSLLGGGLEETQYF,TGTGCCAGCAGTCTCCTAGGGGGCGGGTTAGAAGAGACCCAGTACTTC
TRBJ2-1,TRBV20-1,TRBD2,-,CSATGGGNEQFF,TGCAGTGCTACCGGGGGGGGGAATGAGCAGTTCTTC
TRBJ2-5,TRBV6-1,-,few,CASSEALLARRETQYF,TGTGCCAGCAGTGAAGCCCTACTAGCCCGTCGAGAGACCCAGTACTTC
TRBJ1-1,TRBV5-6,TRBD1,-,CASSKTGATEAFF,TGTGCCAGCAGCAAAACAGGGGCCACTGAAGCTTTCTTT
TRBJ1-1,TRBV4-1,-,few,CASSQLRSLLQKAFF,TGCGCCAGCAGCCAACTTCGGTCTCTCCTCCAGAAAGCTTTCTTT
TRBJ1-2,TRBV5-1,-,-,CASGGATNRFGYTF,TGCGCCAGCGGCGGAGCGACTAACCGTTTTGGCTACACCTTC
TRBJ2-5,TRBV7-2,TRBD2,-,CASSLAGWGGGQETQYF,TGTGCCAGCAGCTTAGCGGGATGGGGGGGTGGGCAAGAGACCCAGTACTTC
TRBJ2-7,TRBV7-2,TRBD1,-,CASSFQGVHEQYF,TGTGCCAGCAGCTTCCAGGGGGTGCACGAGCAGTACTTC
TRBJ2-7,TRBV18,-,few,CASSPSTEAYEQYF,TGTGCCAGCTCACCCTCGACCGAAGCCTACGAGCAGTACTTC
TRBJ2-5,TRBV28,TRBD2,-,CASSRPGLAGSETQYF,TGTGCCAGCAGTAGGCCGGGACTAGCGGGGTCTGAGACCCAGTACTTC
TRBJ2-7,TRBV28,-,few,CASSRPGVRDEQYF,TGTGCCAGCAGTCGCCCCGGGGTCCGAGACGAGCAGTACTTC
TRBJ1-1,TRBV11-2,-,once,CASSLISSGTEAFF,TGTGCCAGCAGCTTAATCTCTTCTGGCACTGAAGCTTTCTTT
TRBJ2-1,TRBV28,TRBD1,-,CAGRGQGSNEQFF,TGTGCCGGCAGAGGACAGGGGTCAAATGAGCAGTTCTTC
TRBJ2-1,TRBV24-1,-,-,CATSDRQETSYNEQFF,TGTGCCACCAGTGATAGACAGGAAACGTCCTACAATGAGCAGTTCTTC
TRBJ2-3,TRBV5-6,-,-,CASSPTGITPTDTQYF,TGTGCCAGCAGCCCAACCGGGATCACCCCCACAGATACGCAGTATTTT
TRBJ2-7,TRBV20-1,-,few,CSARGGVSPYEQYF,TGCAGTGCTAGAGGAGGAGTATCTCCCTACGAGCAGTACTTC
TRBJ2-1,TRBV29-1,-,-,CGVWGYSYNEQFF,TGCGGCGTCTGGGGCTACTCCTACAATGAGCAGTTCTTC
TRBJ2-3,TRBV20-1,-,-,CSARDLFGVTQYF,TGCAGTGCTAGAGATCTCTTCGGGGTGACGCAGTATTTT
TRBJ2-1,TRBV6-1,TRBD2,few,CATEGLAFNEQFF,TGTGCCACAGAGGGACTAGCGTTCAATGAGCAGTTCTTC
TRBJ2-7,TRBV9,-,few,CASSEGAGGSNDEQYF,TGTGCCAGCAGCGAGGGGGCCGGGGGGAGTAACGACGAGCAGTACTTC
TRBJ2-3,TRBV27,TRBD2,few,CASSLRGLAVGDTQYF,TGTGCCAGCAGTTTAAGGGGACTAGCCGTCGGAGATACGCAGTATTTT
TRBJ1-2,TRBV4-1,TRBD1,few,CASSQAGTGGTYGYTF,TGCGCCAGCAGCCAGGCCGGGACAGGGGGTACCTATGGCTACACCTTC
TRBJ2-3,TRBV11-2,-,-,CASSPQGGGRTDTQYF,TGTGCCAGCAGCCCACAGGGAGGGGGGAGGACAGATACGCAGTATTTT
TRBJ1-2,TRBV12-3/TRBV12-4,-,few,CASSPGAGPYGYTF,TGTGCCAGCAGCCCGGGGGCCGGGCCCTATGGCTACACCTTC